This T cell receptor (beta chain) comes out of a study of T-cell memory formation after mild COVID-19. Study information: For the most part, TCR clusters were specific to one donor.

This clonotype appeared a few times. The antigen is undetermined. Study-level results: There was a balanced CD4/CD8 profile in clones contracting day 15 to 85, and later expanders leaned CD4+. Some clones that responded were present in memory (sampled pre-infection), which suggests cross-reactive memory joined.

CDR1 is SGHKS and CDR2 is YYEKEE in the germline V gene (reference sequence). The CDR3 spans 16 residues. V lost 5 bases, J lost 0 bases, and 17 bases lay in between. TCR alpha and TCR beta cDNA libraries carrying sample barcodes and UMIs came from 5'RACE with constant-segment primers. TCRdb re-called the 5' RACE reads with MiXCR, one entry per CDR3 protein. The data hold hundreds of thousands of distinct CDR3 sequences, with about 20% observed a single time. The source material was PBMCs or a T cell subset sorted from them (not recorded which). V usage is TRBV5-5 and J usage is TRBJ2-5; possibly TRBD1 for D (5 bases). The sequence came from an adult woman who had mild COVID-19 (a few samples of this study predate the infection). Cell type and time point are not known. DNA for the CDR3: TGTGCCAGCAGGCGAATCGACAGCCCGTACCAAGAGACCCAGTACTTC. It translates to CASRRIDSPYQETQYF.